This entry features one T cell receptor beta chain sequence. The antigen is unknown. These data are taken from a study of cytomegalovirus exposure and HLA in healthy donors. Donors showed nominal health when sampled, although they likely had unrecorded immune exposures. The CDR3 length is 15 residues. Germline V gene data show CDR1 as SGDLS and CDR2 as YYNGEE. With 4 bases clipped from V and 2 bases from J, the junction kept 9 bases outside the gene matches. Study observations and caveats: When analyzed later, a missense DCLRE1C variant was found to be linked to TCR beta V- and J-gene trimming. Many donors shared some public TCRs, even though most TCR sequences were rare. A cluster of highly shared sequence variants was likely a sequencing artifact.

The primer mix had 60 Vbeta and 13 Jbeta primers. Repertoires were generated with immunoSEQ multiplex PCR, while TCRdb's copy carries only in-frame clones and drops some. The sample shows fewer than 150,000 clones, roughly four fifths of them seen only once. The rearrangement links TRBV9 to TRBJ2-7; 7 bases are a match to TRBD1. Sequencing was done on a sample of PBMCs. This receptor was obtained from a woman between 50 and 59 years old in good health and CMV-seronegative. The DNA of the CDR3 is TGTGCCAGCAGCCCCTACGGGCAGGGGGCCTACGAGCAGTACTTC. Translation gives CASSPYGQGAYEQYF.